This is a list of T cell receptor beta chains from one sample in a study of T cell responses to AZD1222 COVID-19 vaccine. Libraries were prepared by immunoSEQ multiplex PCR; TCRdb keeps only in-frame clonotypes and omits some of them. The sample contains about 60,000 clones, about 80% of which appear only once. This specimen was peripheral blood, taken 28 days after the second AZD1222 dose. The receptors come from an adult who received the AZD1222 COVID-19 vaccine. Each CDR3 is given with its conserved first and last residue. Each record gives: clone size, J gene, V gene, D gene, CDR3 DNA, CDR3 protein. D genes are given only for firm matches. The size field is filled for only some rows; it gives once, few, many or a size class.

clone size: few; J gene: TRBJ1-6; V gene: TRBV7-9; D gene: NA; CDR3 DNA: TGTGCCAGCAGCGCATTCACAGGCTCACCCCTCCACTTT; CDR3 protein: CASSAFTGSPLHF
clone size: NA; J gene: TRBJ1-1; V gene: TRBV29-1; D gene: TRBD1; CDR3 DNA: TGCAGCGTTGGCGGGACAGGGGGCGCGAACACTGAAGCTTTCTTT; CDR3 protein: CSVGGTGGANTEAFF
clone size: NA; J gene: TRBJ2-7; V gene: TRBV7-9; D gene: TRBD1; CDR3 DNA: TGTGCCAGCAGCACCCAGGGGGCCGAGCAGTACTTC; CDR3 protein: CASSTQGAEQYF
clone size: NA; J gene: TRBJ2-7; V gene: TRBV18; D gene: NA; CDR3 DNA: TGTGCCAGCTCACCCCGACAGGACCTCTACGAGCAGTACTTC; CDR3 protein: CASSPRQDLYEQYF
clone size: once; J gene: TRBJ1-1; V gene: TRBV7-2; D gene: NA; CDR3 DNA: TGTGCCAGCAGCTTTGCCCTGGACACTGAAGCTTTCTTT; CDR3 protein: CASSFALDTEAFF
clone size: NA; J gene: TRBJ1-1; V gene: TRBV2; D gene: NA; CDR3 DNA: TGTGCCAGCAGTGAGTTTGGCTCCAGTGAAGCTTTCTTT; CDR3 protein: CASSEFGSSEAFF
clone size: NA; J gene: TRBJ2-2; V gene: TRBV11-3; D gene: NA; CDR3 DNA: TGTGCCAGCAGCCAGGGGGGAGGGACCGGGGAGCTGTTTTTT; CDR3 protein: CASSQGGGTGELFF
clone size: NA; J gene: TRBJ1-2; V gene: TRBV12-3/TRBV12-4; D gene: NA; CDR3 DNA: TGTGCCAGCAGTTTACAGCGGGATTATGGCTACACCTTC; CDR3 protein: CASSLQRDYGYTF
clone size: once; J gene: TRBJ2-7; V gene: TRBV7-2; D gene: TRBD1; CDR3 DNA: TGTGCCAGCAGCGATCCGACAGGGGGCACCTCCCCCTCCTACGAGCAGTACTTC; CDR3 protein: CASSDPTGGTSPSYEQYF
clone size: NA; J gene: TRBJ1-1; V gene: TRBV19; D gene: NA; CDR3 DNA: TGTGCCAGTAGTGCCTCAGGGCCCACTGAAGCTTTCTTT; CDR3 protein: CASSASGPTEAFF
clone size: NA; J gene: TRBJ1-1; V gene: TRBV5-1; D gene: TRBD1; CDR3 DNA: TGCGCCAGCAGCTCAGGACAGGGAGAAACTGAAGCTTTCTTT; CDR3 protein: CASSSGQGETEAFF
clone size: NA; J gene: TRBJ2-7; V gene: TRBV5-6; D gene: TRBD2; CDR3 DNA: TGTGCCAGCAGCCGCCTAGCGGGGGGGACTATGCAGTACTTC; CDR3 protein: CASSRLAGGTMQYF
clone size: NA; J gene: TRBJ2-5; V gene: TRBV7-9; D gene: NA; CDR3 DNA: TGTGCCAGCAGCTTAGGGGCGGGGGCCAAAGAGACCCAGTACTTC; CDR3 protein: CASSLGAGAKETQYF
clone size: NA; J gene: TRBJ2-3; V gene: TRBV6-5; D gene: NA; CDR3 DNA: TGTGCCAGCCACCGAGGGGGGGACACAGATACGCAGTATTTT; CDR3 protein: CASHRGGDTDTQYF
clone size: NA; J gene: TRBJ2-7; V gene: TRBV18; D gene: NA; CDR3 DNA: TGTGCCAGCTCACCATACGAGGGCTCCTACGAGCAGTACTTC; CDR3 protein: CASSPYEGSYEQYF
clone size: NA; J gene: TRBJ2-5; V gene: TRBV7-2; D gene: NA; CDR3 DNA: TGTGCCAGCAGCTTAGGGGGACGATCTGTGGGGGAGACCCAGTACTTC; CDR3 protein: CASSLGGRSVGETQYF
clone size: NA; J gene: TRBJ2-5; V gene: TRBV19; D gene: NA; CDR3 DNA: TGTGCCAGTAGCGGGGGGCAGGGGAGGGCAGAGACCCAGTACTTC; CDR3 protein: CASSGGQGRAETQYF
clone size: few; J gene: TRBJ2-7; V gene: TRBV7-8; D gene: NA; CDR3 DNA: TGTGCCAGCAGCTTCAGTAGCTCCTACGAGCAGTACTTC; CDR3 protein: CASSFSSSYEQYF
clone size: NA; J gene: TRBJ1-1; V gene: TRBV5-1; D gene: NA; CDR3 DNA: TGCGCCAGCAGCTTGGAAACAGCTGAAGCTTTCTTT; CDR3 protein: CASSLETAEAFF
clone size: NA; J gene: TRBJ1-2; V gene: TRBV9; D gene: TRBD1; CDR3 DNA: TGTGCCAGCAGCCCGCGACAGGGGGTAGGCTATGGCTACACCTTC; CDR3 protein: CASSPRQGVGYGYTF
clone size: NA; J gene: TRBJ2-7; V gene: TRBV3-1/TRBV3-2; D gene: NA; CDR3 DNA: TGTGCCAGCAGCTTTACAGCGGGTCCCTACGAGCAGTACTTC; CDR3 protein: CASSFTAGPYEQYF
clone size: once; J gene: TRBJ1-3; V gene: TRBV6-5; D gene: TRBD1; CDR3 DNA: TGTGCCAGCAGTTCCTCCGGGACAGGGGGAGGAAACACCATATATTTT; CDR3 protein: CASSSSGTGGGNTIYF